Shown below are 31 T cell receptor beta chains from a single sample sequenced in a study of cytomegalovirus exposure and HLA in healthy donors. The repertoire was sequenced with immunoSEQ multiplex PCR; TCRdb's copy has only in-frame clones and lacks some. The sample consists of some 130,000 clones, around 89% of them appearing once. The sample consisted of PBMCs. The receptors derive from a woman younger than 30 in good health and CMV-seropositive.

In the case of this clone: At one end the junction does not follow the germline gene, possibly because of a read error. The rearrangement links TRBV19 to TRBJ1-3; D unclear. This CDR3 has 16 amino acids. Germline V gives CDR1 LNHDA, CDR2 SQIVND (reference sequence). The CDR3 DNA is TGTGCCAGTAGTATGACGGGGTTGTTCTCTAGAAACACCATATATTTT. It translates to CASSMTGLFSRNTIYF.

There are a few counts of this clone. This chain connects TRBV29-1 to TRBJ1-2; D remains ambiguous. The V end was cut by 5 bases, the J end by 3 bases, with 10 bases between. The V gene's germline CDR1 is SQVTM and CDR2 ANQGSEA. This CDR3 comprises 12 residues. The CDR3 region has the DNA TGCAGCGTTATGTCGGGGTACTATGGCTACACCTTC. Translating it yields CSVMSGYYGYTF.

This chain joins TRBV30 and TRBJ1-2; 7 nucleotides align to TRBD1. Trimming cost V 7 bases and J 7 bases; bases outside gene matches: 9. Per germline, CDR1 GTSNPN and CDR2 SVGIG (reference sequence). This CDR3 region has 12 residues. The DNA for the CDR3 is TGTGCCTACGAGTCAGGGGGAGGTGGCTACACCTTC. This codes for CAYESGGGGYTF.

The genes are TRBV10-3 and TRBJ1-2; D unresolved. V lost 2 bases and J 4 bases, leaving 8 bases between the germline ends. The CDR3 runs 13 residues. From germline, CDR1 is ENHRY and CDR2 SYGVKD. CDR3: CAISEAPGYGYTF. The DNA of the CDR3 is TGTGCCATCAGTGAGGCCCCCGGCTATGGCTACACCTTC.

This sequence joins TRBV19 and TRBJ2-1; the match to TRBD2 covers 8 bases. CDR1 is LNHDA and CDR2 is SQIVND in the germline V gene (reference sequence). The CDR3 loop spans 15 amino acids. With V trimmed by 2 bases and J by 5 bases, 5 bases remained unmatched. The CDR3 reads CASSILAGTNNEQFF. DNA for the CDR3: TGTGCCAGTAGTATATTAGCGGGGACCAACAATGAGCAGTTCTTC.

This chain connects TRBV2 to TRBJ1-1; possibly TRBD1 for D (5 bases). The germline CDR1 and CDR2 sequences are SNHLY and FYNNEI. This CDR3 has 13 amino acids. The germline V and J ends were trimmed by 5 bases and 4 bases, with 11 bases remaining between them. This CDR3 is CASSLYGGTEAFF. The CDR3 DNA sequence: TGTGCCAGCAGTCTGTACGGGGGCACTGAAGCTTTCTTT.

CDR3: CASSRESTGELFF. DNA of the CDR3: TGTGCCAGCAGTCGCGAGAGCACCGGGGAGCTGTTTTTT. V and J are TRBV7-9 and TRBJ2-2; D not certain. CDR1 and CDR2 (germline): SEHNR, FQNEAQ (reference sequence). CDR3 size: 13 residues. Trimming removed 6 bases from V and 4 bases from J, with 9 bases in between.

The rearrangement links TRBV6-1 to TRBJ2-7; 7 nucleotides agree with TRBD1. The CDR3 runs to 15 residues. Germline values: CDR1 MNHNS, CDR2 SASEGT. V shed 7 bases, J shed 7 bases, and the junction held 16 bases outside the gene matches. The CDR3 sequence is CASTLRTGRLREQYF. The CDR3 nucleotides are TGTGCCAGCACCCTTCGGACAGGAAGGTTGCGGGAGCAGTACTTC.

The CDR3 nucleotides read TGTGCCAGCAGGCCCGGGACATGGAACGAAAAACTGTTTTTT. This codes for CASRPGTWNEKLFF. This chain connects TRBV6-1 to TRBJ1-4, with a weak D call TRBD1 (6 bases). Germline-derived CDR1 and CDR2 are MNHNS and SASEGT. The CDR3 totals 14 residues. V was shortened by 6 bases and J by 8 bases, with 16 bases between the two germline ends.

The V and J genes are TRBV19 and TRBJ1-4; 8 nucleotides match TRBD1. The CDR3 contains 18 residues. Germline CDR1 and CDR2: LNHDA and SQIVND (reference sequence). J gave up 3 bases and V 3 bases, and 12 bases lay outside the gene matches. The chain's CDR3 is CASSIGRTGLVANEKLFF. In DNA, the CDR3 is TGTGCCAGTAGTATCGGCCGGACAGGGCTCGTGGCTAATGAAAAACTGTTTTTT.

The chain is built from TRBV7-2 and TRBJ1-1, with 9 bases identical to TRBD1. Per the germline V gene, CDR1 is SGHTA and CDR2 is FQGNSA. V gave up 3 bases and J gave up 8 bases; unmatched junction bases: 4. There are 13 residues in the CDR3. The DNA for the CDR3 is TGTGCCAGCAGCTTGACAGGGGGTCCAGAAGCTTTCTTT. Translation gives CASSLTGGPEAFF.

CDR3: CASSPGTSRETQYF. In DNA, the CDR3 is TGTGCCAGCAGCCCGGGGACTAGCAGAGAGACCCAGTACTTC. The chain couples TRBV7-8 to TRBJ2-5; 9 bases fit TRBD2. The ends lost 5 bases at V and 4 bases at J; junction bases unmatched: 5. The CDR3 contains 14 residues. The germline V gene has CDR1 SGHVS and CDR2 FQNEAQ.

The rearrangement joins TRBV5-4 to TRBJ2-1, with 9 bases identical to TRBD2. This CDR3 region has 16 residues. Germline-derived CDR1 and CDR2 are SGHNT and YYREEE (reference sequence). J lost 8 bases, V lost 4 bases, and 13 bases had no gene match. As DNA, the CDR3 is TGTGCCAGCAGCCCGGCCGGGGGCGCGGGGGGGGATGAGCAGTTCTTC. It codes for CASSPAGGAGGDEQFF. Variable domain in full (rest from reference TRBV5-4 and TRBJ2-1): ETGVTQSPTHLIKTRGQQVTLRCSSQSGHNTVSWYQQALGQGPQFIFQYYREEENGRGNFPPRFSGLQFPNYSSELNVNALELDDSALYLCASSPAGGAGGDEQFFGPGTRLTVL.

V gene TRBV9 combines with J gene TRBJ2-6; 9 nucleotides line up with TRBD2. Germline lookup yields CDR1 SGDLS and CDR2 YYNGEE. The V and J ends lost 0 bases and 2 bases, in that order; junction bases with no gene match: 12. The CDR3 totals 20 residues. Here the CDR3 DNA reads TGTGCCAGCAGCGTAGGGCGGGCTAGCGGGAATAAACCTGGGGCCAACGTCCTGACTTTC. This encodes CASSVGRASGNKPGANVLTF.

The chain uses TRBV27 and TRBJ2-2, with 8 nucleotides matching TRBD1. The CDR3 covers 17 residues. The V gene's germline CDR1 is MNHEY and CDR2 SMNVEV (reference sequence). The trim removed 5 bases at V and 5 bases at J, leaving 13 bases unmatched. CDR3 coding DNA: TGTGCCAGCAGTGGTACAGGGGGGTGGGCAATAACCGGGGAGCTGTTTTTT. Protein: CASSGTGGWAITGELFF.

This chain connects TRBV2 to TRBJ2-1; 8 bases map to TRBD2. The CDR3 extends over 15 amino acids. Unmatched junction bases numbered 7, after V lost 5 bases and J lost 4 bases. Germline assignment: CDR1 SNHLY and CDR2 FYNNEI. CDR3 nucleotides: TGTGCCAGCAGTTACGGGGGGGCGGCATACAATGAGCAGTTCTTC. It specifies CASSYGGAAYNEQFF.

The chain employs TRBV5-4 and TRBJ1-4, with 9 nucleotides matching TRBD1. The junction had 5 bases not matched to a gene; V was cut back by 4 bases and J by 7 bases. This CDR3 has 14 amino acids. Germline V CDR1 and CDR2: SGHNT, YYREEE (reference sequence). The DNA of the CDR3 is TGTGCCAGCAGCCTAGGGACAGGGAGTGAAAAACTGTTTTTT. Translated: CASSLGTGSEKLFF.

This chain joins TRBV4-1 and TRBJ2-3; D uncertain. Trimming cost V 0 bases and J 2 bases, with 6 bases left between them. Germline V gene lookup returns CDR1 MGHRA and CDR2 YSYEKL. The CDR3 extends over 14 amino acids. CDR3 in amino acids: CASSQDPVTDTQYF. The DNA of the CDR3 is TGCGCCAGCAGCCAAGATCCCGTCACAGATACGCAGTATTTT.

The chain uses TRBV7-3 and TRBJ1-1, with a possible D match to TRBD1 (5 bases). Looked up from germline, CDR1 is SGHTA and CDR2 is FQGTGA. This CDR3 region has 14 residues. The ends were cut back, 5 bases at V and 4 bases at J, with 14 bases in the middle. The CDR3 DNA reads as TGTGCCAGCAGCACAGGCACCCCGGGCACTGAAGCTTTCTTT. Amino acid sequence: CASSTGTPGTEAFF.

The V gene is TRBV19, the J gene TRBJ1-5; 7 nucleotides line up with TRBD1. Trimming took 3 bases from V and 5 from J; bases not matched to a gene: 7. There are 15 residues in the CDR3. In germline, CDR1 is LNHDA, CDR2 SQIVND (reference sequence). The CDR3 nucleotides read TGTGCCAGTAGTATTAGGCGGGACAGACATCAGCCCCAGCATTTT. Amino acids: CASSIRRDRHQPQHF.

The table lists this clone with a count of one. This chain uses TRBV7-9 with TRBJ2-2; D uncertain. CDR1 is SEHNR and CDR2 is FQNEAQ in the germline V gene (reference sequence). The CDR3 sequence is 14 residues long. V lost 3 bases, J lost 1 base, and 6 bases lay in between. The CDR3 protein is CASSFFLNTGELFF. The CDR3 DNA sequence: TGTGCCAGCAGCTTTTTCCTGAACACCGGGGAGCTGTTTTTT.

The chain has TRBV27 and TRBJ2-1; no definite D call. Germline V gene sequence: CDR1 MNHEY, CDR2 SMNVEV (reference sequence). The CDR3 sequence is 12 residues long. Trimming removed 5 bases from V and 9 bases from J, with 11 bases in between. For the CDR3, the DNA is TGTGCCAGCAGTCACCTGTCTAGTGAGCAGTTCTTC. It encodes CASSHLSSEQFF.

The J gene is TRBJ2-1, the V gene TRBV9; 7 nucleotides line up with TRBD2. Germline CDR1 reads SGDLS; CDR2 reads YYNGEE. This CDR3 spans 13 amino acids. The trim removed 0 bases at V and 9 bases at J, leaving 3 bases unmatched. As DNA, the CDR3 is TGTGCCAGCAGCGTAGGGGGGGGAGGTGAGCAGTTCTTC. Translation gives CASSVGGGGEQFF.

This rearrangement joins TRBV18 to TRBJ2-6; 9 bases agree with TRBD1. The CDR3 extends over 17 amino acids. Per the germline V gene, CDR1 is KGHSH and CDR2 is LQKENI. After removal of 5 bases from V and 3 bases from J, the junction contained 8 bases not matched to a gene. The chain's CDR3 is CASSAQQGANGANVLTF. For the CDR3, the DNA is TGTGCCAGCTCAGCGCAACAGGGGGCGAATGGGGCCAACGTCCTGACTTTC.

The J gene is TRBJ2-1, the V gene TRBV27; the match to TRBD2 covers 7 bases. The CDR3 has 14 amino acids. With V trimmed by 6 bases and J by 4 bases, 6 bases remained unmatched. Germline V gives CDR1 MNHEY, CDR2 SMNVEV (reference sequence). This chain's CDR3 is CASSRLAEYNEQFF. The CDR3 DNA reads as TGTGCCAGCAGCCGCCTAGCGGAATACAATGAGCAGTTCTTC.

V is TRBV6-5 and J is TRBJ2-1; 9 nucleotides agree with TRBD2. The germline V gene has CDR1 MNHEY and CDR2 SVGAGI. V was pared by 0 bases and J by 5 bases, with 5 bases of the junction left unmatched. This CDR3 comprises 16 residues. The CDR3: CASSYSTSGTHNEQFF. CDR3 nucleotide sequence: TGTGCCAGCAGTTACTCGACTAGCGGAACACACAATGAGCAGTTCTTC.

The rearrangement joins TRBV25-1 to TRBJ2-3; 8 bases are a match to TRBD2. V lost 6 bases, J lost 2 bases, and 4 bases stayed unmatched. This CDR3 has 14 amino acids. Germline V gene lookup returns CDR1 MGHDK and CDR2 SYGVNS. The CDR3 loop reads CASSGTSATDTQYF. The CDR3 DNA follows: TGTGCCAGCAGCGGGACTAGTGCCACAGATACGCAGTATTTT.

The chain carries TRBV27 and TRBJ2-2; the match to TRBD2 covers 7 bases. The CDR3 sequence is 14 residues long. CDR1 and CDR2 from the germline V gene are MNHEY and SMNVEV (reference sequence). V trimming: 6 bases; J trimming: 1 base; junction bases outside the gene matches: 2. CDR3 residues: CASRRELNTGELFF. The CDR3 nucleotides read TGTGCCAGCAGGCGGGAGCTGAACACCGGGGAGCTGTTTTTT.

In DNA form, the CDR3 reads TGTGCCACCAGTCTTGACTACACCGGGGAGCTGTTTTTT. Protein: CATSLDYTGELFF. The rearrangement joins TRBV15 to TRBJ2-2; D is unresolved. V lost 6 bases, J lost 3 bases, and 8 bases lay in between. Germline V gene sequence: CDR1 LNHNV, CDR2 YYDKDF (reference sequence). There are 13 residues in the CDR3.

V is TRBV4-2 and J is TRBJ1-1; D is unresolved. Germline CDR1 LGHNA, CDR2 YNFKEQ. V lost 5 bases and J 2 bases, leaving 15 bases between the germline ends. The CDR3 sequence is 15 residues long. This chain's CDR3 is CASSYPGVANTEAFF. CDR3 in DNA: TGTGCCAGCAGCTACCCCGGAGTGGCCAACACTGAAGCTTTCTTT.

The V and J genes are TRBV30 and TRBJ2-7; 7 nucleotides align to TRBD2. The CDR3 has 12 amino acids. Looked up from germline, CDR1 is GTSNPN and CDR2 is SVGIG (reference sequence). V lost 3 bases, J lost 6 bases, and 5 bases stayed unmatched. The CDR3 coding sequence is TGTGCCTGGAGGGGAGGGAAGAGCGAGCAGTACTTC. This translates into CAWRGGKSEQYF.